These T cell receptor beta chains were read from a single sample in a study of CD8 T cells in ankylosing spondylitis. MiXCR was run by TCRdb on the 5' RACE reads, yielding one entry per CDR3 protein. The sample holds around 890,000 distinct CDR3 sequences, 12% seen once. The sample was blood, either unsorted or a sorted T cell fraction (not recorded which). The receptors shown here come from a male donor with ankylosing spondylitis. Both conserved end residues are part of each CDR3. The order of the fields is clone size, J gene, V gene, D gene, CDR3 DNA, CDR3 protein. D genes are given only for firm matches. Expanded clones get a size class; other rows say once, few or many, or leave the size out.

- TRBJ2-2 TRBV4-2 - TGTGCCAGCAGCCAAGTTGGCGGGGCGAACACCGGGGAGCTGTTTTTT CASSQVGGANTGELFF
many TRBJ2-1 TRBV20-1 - TGCAGTGCACCGAGCTCCTACAATGAGCAGTTCTTC CSAPSSYNEQFF
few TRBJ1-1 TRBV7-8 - TGTGCCAGCAGCTACCGGGACGGCGGGACTGAAGCTTTCTTT CASSYRDGGTEAFF
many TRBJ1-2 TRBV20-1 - TGCAGTGCCTCGCAGGGTGAGAGCTACACCTTC CSASQGESYTF
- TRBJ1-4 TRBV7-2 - TGTGCCAGCAGCCCCATGGCATGGCGAAGTGTAGAAAAACTGTTTTTT CASSPMAWRSVEKLFF
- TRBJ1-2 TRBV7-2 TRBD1 TGTGCCAGCAGCTTATCAGAGGGGGCGGGAGGCTACACCTTC CASSLSEGAGGYTF
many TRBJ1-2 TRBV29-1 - TGCAGCGGTATCTCCGGGGGCAACGGGGGCTACACCTTC CSGISGGNGGYTF
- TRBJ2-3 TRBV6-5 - TGTGCCAGCAGTAACCTGAGGGATACGCAGTATTTT CASSNLRDTQYF
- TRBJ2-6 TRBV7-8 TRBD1 TGTGCCAGCAGCTTAGGGGGACAGGGGGCCAACGTCCTGACTTTC CASSLGGQGANVLTF
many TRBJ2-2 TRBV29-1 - TGCAGCGTTGCCGGGTACACCGGGGAGCTGTTTTTT CSVAGYTGELFF
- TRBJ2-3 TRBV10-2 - TGCGCCAGCAGTGAGTCTGAGACTCCCACAGATACGCAGTATTTT CASSESETPTDTQYF
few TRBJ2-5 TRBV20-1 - TGCAGTGCTAGTAATCAGGGGAGAAGTAAGGAGACCCAGTACTTC CSASNQGRSKETQYF
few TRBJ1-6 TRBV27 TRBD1 TGTGCCAGCAGTCCCCGGGACAGGCGGTCACCCCTCCACTTT CASSPRDRRSPLHF
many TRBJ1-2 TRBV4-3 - TGCGCCAGCAGCCCCACACCCGGCGGCTATGGCTACACCTTC CASSPTPGGYGYTF
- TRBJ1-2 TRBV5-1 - TGCGCCAGCAGCCCCGGAGGCCTGGGGGCCGAAGCTAACTATGGCTACACCTTC CASSPGGLGAEANYGYTF
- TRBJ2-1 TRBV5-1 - TGCGCCAGCAGCTTGGCGTCGGGTCGCTACAATGAGCAGTTCTTC CASSLASGRYNEQFF
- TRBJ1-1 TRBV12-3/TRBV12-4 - TGTGCCAGCTCGAAGGCAGAGAGGAGCACTGAAGCTTTCTTT CASSKAERSTEAFF
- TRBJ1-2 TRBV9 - TGTGCCAGCAGCGTAGGAGGCTACACCTTC CASSVGGYTF
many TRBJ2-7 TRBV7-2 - TGTGCCAGCAGATCGGACAGCTACGAGCAGTACTTC CASRSDSYEQYF
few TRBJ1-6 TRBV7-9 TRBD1 TGTGCCACCCTACCCCGGACAGGGGATAATTCACCCCTCCACTTT CATLPRTGDNSPLHF
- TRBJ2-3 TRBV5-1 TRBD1 TGCGCCAGCAGCTGGACAGGGAGTGTTACAGATACGCAGTATTTT CASSWTGSVTDTQYF
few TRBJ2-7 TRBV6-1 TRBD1 TGTGCCAGTCTCGACAGGGGACGGGACGAGCAGTACTTC CASLDRGRDEQYF
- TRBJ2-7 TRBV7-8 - TGTGCCAGCAGCGGCAGGGGTTTTGGTTCCCACGAGCAGTACTTC CASSGRGFGSHEQYF
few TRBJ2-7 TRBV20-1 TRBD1 TGCAGCGCGGACAGGGAATCCTACGAGCAGTACTTC CSADRESYEQYF
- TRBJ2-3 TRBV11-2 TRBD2 TGTGCCAGCAGCGCCCTAGCGGGAGGGTTCACAGATACGCAGTATTTT CASSALAGGFTDTQYF
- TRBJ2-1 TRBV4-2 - TGTGCCAGCAGCCAAGTCGACAGTCTTAAGCAGTTCTTC CASSQVDSLKQFF
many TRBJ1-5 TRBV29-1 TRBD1 TGCAGCGTCGGGGACAGGGATCAGCCCCAGCATTTT CSVGDRDQPQHF
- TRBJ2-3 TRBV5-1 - TGCGCCAGCAGCTCCCGCGAGGGGACGATCAAGGATACGCAGTATTTT CASSSREGTIKDTQYF
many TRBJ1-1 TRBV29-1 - TGCAGCGTTGATATCCAGGTGAACACTGAAGCTTTCTTT CSVDIQVNTEAFF
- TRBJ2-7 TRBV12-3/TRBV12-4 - TGTGCCAGCAGCGCTTACTGGGGGTCGTACGAGCAGTACTTC CASSAYWGSYEQYF
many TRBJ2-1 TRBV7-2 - TGTGCCAGCAGCTCGCTGGGTACGAATGAGCAGTTCTTC CASSSLGTNEQFF
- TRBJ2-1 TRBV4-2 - TGTGCCACCATGGGGGGGGGCCCTTACAATGAGCAGTTCTTC CATMGGGPYNEQFF
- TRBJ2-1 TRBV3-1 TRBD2 TGTGCCAGCAGCCAATCAGCGGGGGCCTACAATGAGCAGTTCTTC CASSQSAGAYNEQFF
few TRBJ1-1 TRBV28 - TGTGCCAGCAGTTTACCCCCTCGAGCCCGGGGGGCTTTCTTT CASSLPPRARGAFF
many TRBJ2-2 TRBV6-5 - TGTGCCAGCAGTTTTGGGGTCACCGGGGAGCTGTTTTTT CASSFGVTGELFF
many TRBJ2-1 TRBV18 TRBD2 TGTGCCAGCTCACTTCCTGGGACTAGCGGCAATGAGCAGTTCTTC CASSLPGTSGNEQFF
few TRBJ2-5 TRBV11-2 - TGTGCCAGCAGGGGACCTTTGGGAGAGACCCAGTACTTC CASRGPLGETQYF
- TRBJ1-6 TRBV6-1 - TGTGCCAGCAGATGGGATTATAATTCACCCCTCCACTTT CASRWDYNSPLHF
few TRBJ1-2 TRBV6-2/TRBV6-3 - TGTGCCAGCAGTTACTACACAGCTGAAGGCTACACCTTC CASSYYTAEGYTF
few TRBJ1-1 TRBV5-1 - TGCGCCAGCAGACTCCAGGGCAGTAACACTGAAGCTTTCTTT CASRLQGSNTEAFF
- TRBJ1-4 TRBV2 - TGTGCCAGCAGTGAACAAAGGGCAACTAATGAAAAACTGTTTTTT CASSEQRATNEKLFF
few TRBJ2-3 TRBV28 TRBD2 TGTGCCAGCAGGGCGGGGGGTAATTTAGATACGCAGTATTTT CASRAGGNLDTQYF